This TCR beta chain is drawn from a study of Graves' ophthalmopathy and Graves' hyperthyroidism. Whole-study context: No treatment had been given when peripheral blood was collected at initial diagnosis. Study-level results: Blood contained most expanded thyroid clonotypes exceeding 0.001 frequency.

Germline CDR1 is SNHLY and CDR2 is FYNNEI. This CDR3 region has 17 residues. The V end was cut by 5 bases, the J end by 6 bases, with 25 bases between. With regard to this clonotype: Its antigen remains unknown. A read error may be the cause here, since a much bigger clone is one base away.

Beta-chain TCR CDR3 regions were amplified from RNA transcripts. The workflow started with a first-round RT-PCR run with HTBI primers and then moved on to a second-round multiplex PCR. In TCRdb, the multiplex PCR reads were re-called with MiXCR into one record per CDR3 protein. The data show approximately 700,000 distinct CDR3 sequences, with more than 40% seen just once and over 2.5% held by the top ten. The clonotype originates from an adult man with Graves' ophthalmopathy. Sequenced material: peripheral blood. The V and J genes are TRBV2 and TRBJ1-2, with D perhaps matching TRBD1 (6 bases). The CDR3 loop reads CASSFSSRDLKGDGYTF. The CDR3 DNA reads TGTGCCAGCAGTTTCTCGTCAAGGGATCTAAAGGGGGATGGCTACACCTTC.